Sequencing of this T cell receptor (beta chain) was carried out in a study of patients and donors after allogeneic stem cell transplantation. The CDR3 length is 13 residues. V was clipped by 7 bases and J by 3 bases; unmatched bases: 4. The V gene's germline CDR1 is MNHEY and CDR2 SMNVEV (reference sequence). TCRdb called the RT-PCR reads again in MiXCR, with one record for every CDR3 protein. The top ten clones hold roughly two thirds of a sample with about 89,000 distinct CDR3 sequences, 45% to 50% of them seen once. The clonotype was recovered from a human donor who was either an allogeneic HSCT recipient or a stem cell or donor lymphocyte infusion donor (not recorded which). It is not recorded whose cells these are; they may come from a transplant donor. Sequenced sample: blood, either unsorted or a sorted T cell fraction (not recorded which). The rearrangement uses TRBV27 and TRBJ2-3, with 7 bases matching TRBD1. Here the CDR3 DNA reads TGTGCCAGCACCAAGACAGGGACAGATACGCAGTATTTT. It specifies CASTKTGTDTQYF.